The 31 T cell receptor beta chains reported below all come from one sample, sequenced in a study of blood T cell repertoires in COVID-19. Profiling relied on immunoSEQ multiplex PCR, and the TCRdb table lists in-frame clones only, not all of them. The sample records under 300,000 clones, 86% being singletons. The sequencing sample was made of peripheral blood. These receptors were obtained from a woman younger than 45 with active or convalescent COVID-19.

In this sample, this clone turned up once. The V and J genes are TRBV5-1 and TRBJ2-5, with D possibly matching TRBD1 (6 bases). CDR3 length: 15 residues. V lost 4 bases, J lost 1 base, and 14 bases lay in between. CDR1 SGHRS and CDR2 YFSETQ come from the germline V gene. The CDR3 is CASSRSQGAQETQYF. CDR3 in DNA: TGCGCCAGCAGCCGATCACAGGGAGCCCAAGAGACCCAGTACTTC.

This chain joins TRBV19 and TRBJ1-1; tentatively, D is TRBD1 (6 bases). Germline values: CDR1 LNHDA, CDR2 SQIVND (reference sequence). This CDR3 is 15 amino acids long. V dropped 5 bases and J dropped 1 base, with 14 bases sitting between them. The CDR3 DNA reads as TGTGCCAGTAGTGTACAGGGAGGGCCGAACACTGAAGCTTTCTTT. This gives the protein CASSVQGGPNTEAFF.

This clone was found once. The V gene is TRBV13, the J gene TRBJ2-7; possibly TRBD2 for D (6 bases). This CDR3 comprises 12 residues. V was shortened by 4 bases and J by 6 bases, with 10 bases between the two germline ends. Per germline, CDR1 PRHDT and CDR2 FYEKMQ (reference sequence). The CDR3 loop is CASSSEEGEQYF. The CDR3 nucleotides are TGTGCCAGCAGCTCCGAGGAGGGCGAGCAGTACTTC. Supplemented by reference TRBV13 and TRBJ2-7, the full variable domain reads AAGVIQSPRHLIKEKRETATLKCYPIPRHDTVYWYQQGPGQDPQFLISFYEKMQSDKGSIPDRFSAQQFSDYHSELNMSSLELGDSALYFCASSSEEGEQYFGPGTRLTVT.

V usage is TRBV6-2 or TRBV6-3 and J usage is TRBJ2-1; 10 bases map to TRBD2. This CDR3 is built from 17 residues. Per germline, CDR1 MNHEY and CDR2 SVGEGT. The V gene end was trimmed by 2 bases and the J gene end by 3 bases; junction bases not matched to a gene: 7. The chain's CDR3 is CASSYAVAGGFYNEQFF. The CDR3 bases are TGTGCCAGCAGTTACGCTGTAGCGGGGGGATTCTACAATGAGCAGTTCTTC.

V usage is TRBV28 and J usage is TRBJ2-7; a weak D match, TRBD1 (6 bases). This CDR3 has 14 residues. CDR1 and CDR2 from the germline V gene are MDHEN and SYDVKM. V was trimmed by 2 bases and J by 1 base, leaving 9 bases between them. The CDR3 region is CASSLGGVSYEQYF. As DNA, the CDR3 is TGTGCCAGCAGTTTAGGGGGCGTATCCTACGAGCAGTACTTC. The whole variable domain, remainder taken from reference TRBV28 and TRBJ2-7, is DVKVTQSSRYLVKRTGEKVFLECVQDMDHENMFWYRQDPGLGLRLIYFSYDVKMKEKGDIPEGYSVSREKKERFSLILESASTNQTSMYLCASSLGGVSYEQYFGPGTRLTVT.

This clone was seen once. This chain's CDR3 is CASSSRPAGGLGTDTQYF. CDR3 DNA: TGCGCCAGCAGCAGTCGTCCAGCGGGGGGCCTGGGAACAGATACGCAGTATTTT. The chain uses TRBV4-1 and TRBJ2-3; TRBD2 matches at 9 bases. Germline lookup yields CDR1 MGHRA and CDR2 YSYEKL. This CDR3 has 18 amino acids. With V trimmed by 5 bases and J by 3 bases, 15 bases remained unmatched.

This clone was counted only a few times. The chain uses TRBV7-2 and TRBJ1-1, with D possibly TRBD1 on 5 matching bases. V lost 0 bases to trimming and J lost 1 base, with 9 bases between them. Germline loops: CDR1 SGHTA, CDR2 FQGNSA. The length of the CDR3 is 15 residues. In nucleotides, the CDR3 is TGTGCCAGCAGCTTAGCGGACATATCGAACACTGAAGCTTTCTTT. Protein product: CASSLADISNTEAFF.

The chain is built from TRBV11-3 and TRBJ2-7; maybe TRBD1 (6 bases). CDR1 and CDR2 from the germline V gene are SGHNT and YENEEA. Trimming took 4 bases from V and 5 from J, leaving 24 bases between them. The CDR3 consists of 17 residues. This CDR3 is CASSSSGSVGTLHEQYF. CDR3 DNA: TGTGCCAGCAGCTCAAGTGGGTCGGTGGGGACACTGCACGAGCAGTACTTC.

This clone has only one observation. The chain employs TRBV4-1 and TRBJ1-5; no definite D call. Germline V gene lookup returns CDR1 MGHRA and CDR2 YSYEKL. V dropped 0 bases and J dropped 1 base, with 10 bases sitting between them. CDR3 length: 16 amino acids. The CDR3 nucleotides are TGCGCCAGCAGCCAAGAAGCGGCACTCAGCAATCAGCCCCAGCATTTT. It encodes CASSQEAALSNQPQHF.

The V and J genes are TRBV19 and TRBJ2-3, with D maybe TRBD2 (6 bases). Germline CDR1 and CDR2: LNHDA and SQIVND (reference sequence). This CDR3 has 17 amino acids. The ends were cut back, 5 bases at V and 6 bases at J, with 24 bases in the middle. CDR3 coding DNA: TGTGCCAGTAGTCCTCGGCCTGGAGGAGGGATGTGGGATACGCAGTATTTT. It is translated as CASSPRPGGGMWDTQYF.

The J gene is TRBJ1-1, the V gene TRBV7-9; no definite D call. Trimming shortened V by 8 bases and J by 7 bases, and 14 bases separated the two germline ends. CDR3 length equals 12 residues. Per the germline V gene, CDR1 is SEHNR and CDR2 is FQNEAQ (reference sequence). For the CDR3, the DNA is TGTGCCAGCTCCCTCGGTGGTGGTGAAGCTTTCTTT. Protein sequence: CASSLGGGEAFF.

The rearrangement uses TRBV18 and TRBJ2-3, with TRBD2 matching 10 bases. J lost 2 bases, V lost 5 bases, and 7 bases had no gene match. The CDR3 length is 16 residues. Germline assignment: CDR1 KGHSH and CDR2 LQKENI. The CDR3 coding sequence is TGTGCCAGCTCATCTCAGCTAGCGGGGGCCACAGATACGCAGTATTTT. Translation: CASSSQLAGATDTQYF.

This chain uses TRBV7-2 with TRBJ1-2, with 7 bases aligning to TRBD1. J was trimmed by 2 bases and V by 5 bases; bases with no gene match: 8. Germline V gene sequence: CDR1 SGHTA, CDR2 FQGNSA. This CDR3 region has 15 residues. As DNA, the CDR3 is TGTGCCAGCAGCCAAAAACAGGGGTCAAACTATGGCTACACCTTC. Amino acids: CASSQKQGSNYGYTF. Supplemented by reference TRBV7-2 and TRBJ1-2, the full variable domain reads GAGVSQSPSNKVTEKGKDVELRCDPISGHTALYWYRQSLGQGLEFLIYFQGNSAPDKSGLPSDRFSAERTGGSVSTLTIQRTQQEDSAVYLCASSQKQGSNYGYTFGSGTRLTVV.

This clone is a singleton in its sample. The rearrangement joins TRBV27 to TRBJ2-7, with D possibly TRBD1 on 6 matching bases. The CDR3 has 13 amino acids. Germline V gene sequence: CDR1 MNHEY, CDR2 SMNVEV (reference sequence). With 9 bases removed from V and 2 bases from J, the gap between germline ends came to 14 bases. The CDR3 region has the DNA TGTGCCAGTGGGTGGGGGCCGACCTACGAGCAGTACTTC. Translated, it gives CASGWGPTYEQYF.

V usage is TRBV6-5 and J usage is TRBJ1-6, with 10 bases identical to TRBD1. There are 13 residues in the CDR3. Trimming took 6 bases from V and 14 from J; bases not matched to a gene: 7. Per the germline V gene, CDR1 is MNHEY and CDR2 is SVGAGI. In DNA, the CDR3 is TGTGCCAGCAGATCGGGACAGGGGAGAACCCTCCACTTT. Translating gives CASRSGQGRTLHF.

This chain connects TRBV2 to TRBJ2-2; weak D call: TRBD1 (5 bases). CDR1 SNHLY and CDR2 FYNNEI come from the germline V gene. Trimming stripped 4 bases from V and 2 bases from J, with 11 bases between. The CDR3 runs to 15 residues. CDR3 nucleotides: TGTGCCAGCAGTGGACAGCCAGCCAACACCGGGGAGCTGTTTTTT. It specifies CASSGQPANTGELFF.

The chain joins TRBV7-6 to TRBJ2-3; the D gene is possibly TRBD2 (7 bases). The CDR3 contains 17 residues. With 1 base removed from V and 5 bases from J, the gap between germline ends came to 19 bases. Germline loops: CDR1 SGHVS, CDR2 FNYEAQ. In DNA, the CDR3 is TGTGCCAGCAGCTTAGGGGTTCGCGGGGGAGGGGGAGATACGCAGTATTTT. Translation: CASSLGVRGGGGDTQYF.

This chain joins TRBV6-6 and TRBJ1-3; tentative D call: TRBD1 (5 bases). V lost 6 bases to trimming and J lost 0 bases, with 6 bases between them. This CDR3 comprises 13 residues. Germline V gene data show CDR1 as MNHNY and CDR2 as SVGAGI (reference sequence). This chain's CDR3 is CASRGGSGNTIYF. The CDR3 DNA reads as TGTGCCAGCAGGGGGGGCTCTGGAAACACCATATATTTT.

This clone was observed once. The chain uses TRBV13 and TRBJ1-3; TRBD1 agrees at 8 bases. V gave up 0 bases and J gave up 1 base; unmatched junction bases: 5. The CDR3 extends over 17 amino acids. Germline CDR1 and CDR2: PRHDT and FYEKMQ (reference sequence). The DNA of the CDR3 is TGTGCCAGCAGCTTAGGTCGGGACAGGTCGTCTGGAAACACCATATATTTT. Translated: CASSLGRDRSSGNTIYF.

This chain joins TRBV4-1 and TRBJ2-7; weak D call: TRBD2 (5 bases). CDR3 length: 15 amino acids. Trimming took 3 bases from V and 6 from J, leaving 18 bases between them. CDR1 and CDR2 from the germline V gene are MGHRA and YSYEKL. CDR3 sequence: CASSHRLGGPGEQYF. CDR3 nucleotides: TGCGCCAGCAGCCACCGCCTCGGAGGCCCCGGCGAGCAGTACTTC.

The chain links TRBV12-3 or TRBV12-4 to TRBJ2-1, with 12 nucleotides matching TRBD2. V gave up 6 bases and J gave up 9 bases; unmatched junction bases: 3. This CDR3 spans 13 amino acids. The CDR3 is CASRTSGGIEQFF. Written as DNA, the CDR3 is TGTGCCAGCAGGACTAGCGGGGGTATTGAGCAGTTCTTC.

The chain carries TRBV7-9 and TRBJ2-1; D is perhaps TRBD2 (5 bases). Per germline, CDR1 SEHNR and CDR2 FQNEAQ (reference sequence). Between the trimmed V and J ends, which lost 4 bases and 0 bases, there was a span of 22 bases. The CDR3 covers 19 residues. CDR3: CASSSFPPVTGYSYNEQFF. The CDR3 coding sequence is TGTGCCAGCAGCTCTTTCCCACCCGTAACGGGGTACTCCTACAATGAGCAGTTCTTC.

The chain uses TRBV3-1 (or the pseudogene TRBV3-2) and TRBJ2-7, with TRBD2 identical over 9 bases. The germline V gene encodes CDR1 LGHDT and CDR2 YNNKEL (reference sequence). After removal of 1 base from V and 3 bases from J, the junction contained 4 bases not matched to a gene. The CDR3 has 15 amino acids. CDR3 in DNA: TGTGCCAGCAGCCAAGGGCGGGGGGGCAACTACGAGCAGTACTTC. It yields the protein CASSQGRGGNYEQYF.

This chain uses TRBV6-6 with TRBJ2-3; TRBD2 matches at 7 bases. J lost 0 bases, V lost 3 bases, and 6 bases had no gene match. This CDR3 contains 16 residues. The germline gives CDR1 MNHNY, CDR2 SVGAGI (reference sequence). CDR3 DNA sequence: TGTGCCAGCAGTTATTCGGGGGGTGCTAGCACAGATACGCAGTATTTT. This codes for CASSYSGGASTDTQYF.

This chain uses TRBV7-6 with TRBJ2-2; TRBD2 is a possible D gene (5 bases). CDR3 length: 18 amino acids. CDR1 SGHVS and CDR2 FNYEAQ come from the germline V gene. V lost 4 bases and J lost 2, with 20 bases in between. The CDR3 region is CASSSSSAAAINTGELFF. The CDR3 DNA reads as TGTGCCAGCAGCTCTAGCTCCGCAGCAGCTATAAACACCGGGGAGCTGTTTTTT.

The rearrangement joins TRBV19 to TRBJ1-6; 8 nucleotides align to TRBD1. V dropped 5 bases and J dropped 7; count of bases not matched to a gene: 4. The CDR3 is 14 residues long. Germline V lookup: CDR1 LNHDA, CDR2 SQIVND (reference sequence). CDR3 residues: CASSGGQDNSPLHF. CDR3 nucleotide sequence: TGTGCCAGTAGTGGGGGACAGGACAATTCACCCCTCCACTTT.

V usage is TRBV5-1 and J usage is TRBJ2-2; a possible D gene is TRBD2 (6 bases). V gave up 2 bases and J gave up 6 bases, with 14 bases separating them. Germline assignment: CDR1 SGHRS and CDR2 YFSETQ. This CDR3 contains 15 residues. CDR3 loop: CASSLTVTGAGELFF. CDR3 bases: TGCGCCAGCAGCTTAACGGTGACGGGAGCCGGGGAGCTGTTTTTT.

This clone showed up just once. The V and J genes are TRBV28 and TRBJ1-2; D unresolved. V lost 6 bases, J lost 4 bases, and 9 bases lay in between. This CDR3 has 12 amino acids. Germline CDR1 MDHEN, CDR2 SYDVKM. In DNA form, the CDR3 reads TGTGCCAGCAGATCAGGAAGCTATGGCTACACCTTC. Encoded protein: CASRSGSYGYTF.

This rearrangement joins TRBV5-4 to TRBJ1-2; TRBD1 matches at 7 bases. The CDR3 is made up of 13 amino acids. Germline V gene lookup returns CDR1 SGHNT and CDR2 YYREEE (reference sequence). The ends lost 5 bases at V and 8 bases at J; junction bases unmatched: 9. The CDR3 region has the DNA TGTGCCAGCAGTTCCCAGGGGGAGAGAGGCTACACCTTC. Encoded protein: CASSSQGERGYTF. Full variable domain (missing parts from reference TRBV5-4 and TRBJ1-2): ETGVTQSPTHLIKTRGQQVTLRCSSQSGHNTVSWYQQALGQGPQFIFQYYREEENGRGNFPPRFSGLQFPNYSSELNVNALELDDSALYLCASSSQGERGYTFGSGTRLTVV.

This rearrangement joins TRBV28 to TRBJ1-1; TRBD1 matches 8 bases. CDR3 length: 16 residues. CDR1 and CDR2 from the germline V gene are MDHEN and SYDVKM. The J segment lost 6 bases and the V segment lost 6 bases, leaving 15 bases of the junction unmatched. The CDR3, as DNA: TGTGCCAGCAGCCTCCTGAGTCCAGGGGGCGCTTCTGAAGCTTTCTTT. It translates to CASSLLSPGGASEAFF.

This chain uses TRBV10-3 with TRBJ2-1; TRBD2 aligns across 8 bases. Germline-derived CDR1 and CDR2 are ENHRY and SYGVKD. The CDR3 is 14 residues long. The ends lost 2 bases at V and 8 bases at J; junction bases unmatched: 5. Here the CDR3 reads CAISEPGLGDEQFF. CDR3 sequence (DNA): TGTGCCATCAGTGAGCCGGGACTAGGGGATGAGCAGTTCTTC.